Shown below are 20 T cell receptor beta chains from a single sample sequenced in a study of blood T cell repertoires in COVID-19. TCRdb keeps only in-frame clones here, not all; method: immunoSEQ multiplex PCR. This sample has 350,000 to 550,000 clones, with around 91% found just once. Sequencing was performed on PBMCs or T cells enriched from blood (not recorded which). These receptors were collected from a man aged 30 to 39 who had recovered from COVID-19.

This clone was recorded once. The chain combines TRBV7-6 with TRBJ2-7; the match to TRBD1 covers 7 bases. Germline values: CDR1 SGHVS, CDR2 FNYEAQ. This CDR3 comprises 13 residues. V trimming: 5 bases; J trimming: 4 bases; junction bases outside the gene matches: 5. The DNA for the CDR3 is TGTGCCAGCAGCCAGGGACAGTTATACGAGCAGTACTTC. Translation gives CASSQGQLYEQYF.

The J gene is TRBJ2-1, the V gene TRBV27; a weak D match, TRBD1 (6 bases). With 8 bases removed from V and 8 bases from J, the gap between germline ends came to 25 bases. In germline, CDR1 is MNHEY, CDR2 SMNVEV (reference sequence). The CDR3 loop spans 16 amino acids. The CDR3 is CASRTNRVGYGDEQFF. In nucleotides, the CDR3 is TGTGCCAGCCGGACGAACAGGGTCGGATATGGAGATGAGCAGTTCTTC.

The chain couples TRBV19 to TRBJ1-5; 10 bases align to TRBD1. In germline, CDR1 is LNHDA, CDR2 SQIVND (reference sequence). The CDR3 is 15 residues long. J gave up 6 bases and V 5 bases, and 7 bases lay outside the gene matches. CDR3 nucleotides: TGTGCCAGTAGTTCCGGGACAGGGGCACGTCAGCCCCAGCATTTT. Amino acids: CASSSGTGARQPQHF. The whole variable domain, filled in from reference TRBV19 and TRBJ1-5, reads DGGITQSPKYLFRKEGQNVTLSCEQNLNHDAMYWYRQDPGQGLRLIYYSQIVNDFQKGDIAEGYSVSREKKESFPLTVTSAQKNPTAFYLCASSSGTGARQPQHFGDGTRLSIL.

The chain joins TRBV7-9 to TRBJ2-1; 10 nucleotides match TRBD2. There are 17 residues in the CDR3. With 5 bases clipped from V and 6 bases from J, the junction kept 13 bases outside the gene matches. CDR1 and CDR2 from the germline V gene are SEHNR and FQNEAQ (reference sequence). As DNA, the CDR3 is TGTGCCAGCAGCAAACCTCCTAGCGGGAGCTCCCTCAATGAGCAGTTCTTC. It translates to CASSKPPSGSSLNEQFF. The full variable domain, rest sourced from reference TRBV7-9 and TRBJ2-1, is DTGVSQNPRHKITKRGQNVTFRCDPISEHNRLYWYRQTLGQGPEFLTYFQNEAQLEKSRLLSDRFSAERPKGSFSTLEIQRTEQGDSAMYLCASSKPPSGSSLNEQFFGPGTRLTVL.

The rearrangement joins TRBV5-1 to TRBJ2-1, with 9 nucleotides matching TRBD1. Looked up from germline, CDR1 is SGHRS and CDR2 is YFSETQ. J gave up 7 bases and V 4 bases, and 9 bases lay outside the gene matches. The CDR3 runs to 15 residues. CDR3 sequence: CASSRGQGFENEQFF. The CDR3 bases are TGCGCCAGCAGCCGTGGACAGGGGTTTGAGAATGAGCAGTTCTTC.

This sequence joins TRBV6-5 and TRBJ2-1; 9 bases are shared with TRBD2. The CDR3 runs to 16 residues. The V segment lost 0 bases and the J segment 5 bases; nucleotides outside the gene matches: 5. The V gene's germline CDR1 is MNHEY and CDR2 SVGAGI. The CDR3 DNA follows: TGTGCCAGCAGTTACTCGAAGACTAGCGGAAACAATGAGCAGTTCTTC. Its translation: CASSYSKTSGNNEQFF.

The rearrangement links TRBV5-1 to TRBJ2-3; the D gene is possibly TRBD2 (5 bases). Germline V gene sequence: CDR1 SGHRS, CDR2 YFSETQ. The CDR3 runs 16 residues. With 3 bases removed from V and 3 bases from J, the gap between germline ends came to 17 bases. CDR3 nucleotides: TGCGCCAGCAGCTGGCCGGGATTCGTCGAAACAGATACGCAGTATTTT. Its protein product is CASSWPGFVETDTQYF.

This chain links TRBV7-9 with TRBJ1-3, with TRBD1 matching over 8 bases. This CDR3 comprises 16 residues. From germline, CDR1 is SEHNR and CDR2 FQNEAQ (reference sequence). Trimming cost V 5 bases and J 2 bases; bases outside gene matches: 8. Here the CDR3 reads CASSPITTGAGNTIYF. CDR3 sequence (DNA): TGTGCCAGCAGCCCAATAACGACAGGGGCTGGAAACACCATATATTTT.

A remark on this clone: This CDR3 is also generated by other DNA sequences in the sample. The chain employs TRBV18 and TRBJ1-6; a weak D match, TRBD1 (6 bases). The length of the CDR3 is 15 residues. The germline V gene has CDR1 KGHSH and CDR2 LQKENI. The ends were cut back, 2 bases at V and 6 bases at J, with 11 bases in the middle. The CDR3 bases are TGTGCCAGCTCACCAACTGGACAGACTAATTCACCCCTCCACTTT. This codes for CASSPTGQTNSPLHF.

The V gene is TRBV11-2, the J gene TRBJ2-1, with D perhaps TRBD1 (6 bases). Germline CDR1 is SGHAT and CDR2 is FQNNGV. V was cut by 1 base and J by 8 bases, with 12 bases left in between. The CDR3 loop spans 14 amino acids. CDR3 loop: CASSLVRGSDEQFF. CDR3 bases: TGTGCCAGCAGCTTAGTCAGGGGATCCGATGAGCAGTTCTTC.

This sequence joins TRBV28 and TRBJ2-4; TRBD2 matches at 7 bases. V was pared by 5 bases and J by 8 bases, with 12 bases of the junction left unmatched. The germline V gene encodes CDR1 MDHEN and CDR2 SYDVKM. CDR3 length: 15 residues. The CDR3: CASSTTRLAPYIQYF. In DNA, the CDR3 is TGTGCCAGCAGTACAACGAGACTAGCTCCGTACATTCAGTACTTC.

V gene TRBV6-2 or TRBV6-3 combines with J gene TRBJ1-5; D remains unclear. Germline V CDR1 and CDR2: MNHEY, SVGEGT. The V and J ends lost 7 bases and 0 bases respectively, with 25 bases between them. The length of the CDR3 is 19 residues. CDR3 loop: CASNPETKTLGYSNQPQHF. CDR3 nucleotide sequence: TGTGCCAGCAACCCCGAGACTAAGACGTTGGGCTATAGCAATCAGCCCCAGCATTTT.

The V call is TRBV6-2 or TRBV6-3, the J call TRBJ1-5, with 7 bases that match TRBD1. V was pared by 6 bases and J by 8 bases, with 13 bases of the junction left unmatched. Germline CDR1 MNHEY, CDR2 SVGEGT. The CDR3 consists of 15 residues. CDR3 in DNA: TGTGCCAGCAGCCGGGATGGGACAGTTTTAGAGCCCCAGCATTTT. This codes for CASSRDGTVLEPQHF.

The gene calls are TRBV11-1 and TRBJ2-1, with TRBD2 identical over 10 bases. The CDR3 has 16 residues. Germline V gene lookup returns CDR1 SGHAT and CDR2 FQDESV (reference sequence). With 3 bases clipped from V and 6 bases from J, the junction kept 8 bases outside the gene matches. CDR3 residues: CASSLELAGSSNEQFF. CDR3 DNA sequence: TGTGCCAGCAGCTTGGAACTAGCGGGAAGCAGCAATGAGCAGTTCTTC.

This chain uses TRBV5-1 with TRBJ1-3; 12 nucleotides match TRBD1. Germline trimming cut 4 bases from V and 0 bases from J; bases unmatched to any gene: 5. The V gene's germline CDR1 is SGHRS and CDR2 YFSETQ. The CDR3 has 17 amino acids. Here the CDR3 reads CASSLGTGGSSGNTIYF. CDR3 nucleotides: TGCGCCAGCAGCCTAGGGACAGGGGGCAGCTCTGGAAACACCATATATTTT.

The J gene is TRBJ2-7, the V gene TRBV11-2; D gene ambiguous. This CDR3 has 16 residues. The V end was cut by 4 bases, the J end by 0 bases, with 16 bases between. Germline CDR1 reads SGHAT; CDR2 reads FQNNGV. Here the CDR3 reads CASSSIFQSGSYEQYF. Written as DNA, the CDR3 is TGTGCCAGCAGCTCCATCTTTCAATCGGGCTCCTACGAGCAGTACTTC.

The genes are TRBV19 and TRBJ1-5; D uncertain. V shed 3 bases and J shed 6 bases, with 6 bases lying between them. The CDR3 spans 12 residues. The germline V gene encodes CDR1 LNHDA and CDR2 SQIVND (reference sequence). The CDR3 is CASSMLRQPQHF. The CDR3 bases are TGTGCCAGTAGTATGTTGCGTCAGCCCCAGCATTTT.

The rearrangement joins TRBV3-1 (or the pseudogene TRBV3-2) to TRBJ2-7; no definite D call. The V end was cut by 0 bases, the J end by 0 bases, with 6 bases between. Germline-derived CDR1 and CDR2 are LGHDT and YNNKEL (reference sequence). The CDR3 has 14 amino acids. The CDR3 reads CASSQDSHSYEQYF. The CDR3 DNA is TGTGCCAGCAGCCAAGATTCCCACTCCTACGAGCAGTACTTC.

The chain uses TRBV19 and TRBJ1-1; D is possibly TRBD1 (6 bases). The V end was cut by 11 bases, the J end by 3 bases, with 16 bases between. Germline loops: CDR1 LNHDA, CDR2 SQIVND (reference sequence). This CDR3 has 13 amino acids. This CDR3 is CAEGAGEYTEAFF. The CDR3 bases are TGTGCCGAAGGGGCAGGGGAGTACACTGAAGCTTTCTTT.

V is TRBV24-1 and J is TRBJ2-2, with unresolved D. CDR1 and CDR2 (germline): KGHDR, SFDVKD. This CDR3 spans 13 amino acids. The V end lost 4 bases, the J end lost 1 base, and 3 bases lay between the germline ends. The CDR3 loop reads CATSDWNTGELFF. The DNA of the CDR3 is TGTGCCACCAGTGACTGGAACACCGGGGAGCTGTTTTTT.